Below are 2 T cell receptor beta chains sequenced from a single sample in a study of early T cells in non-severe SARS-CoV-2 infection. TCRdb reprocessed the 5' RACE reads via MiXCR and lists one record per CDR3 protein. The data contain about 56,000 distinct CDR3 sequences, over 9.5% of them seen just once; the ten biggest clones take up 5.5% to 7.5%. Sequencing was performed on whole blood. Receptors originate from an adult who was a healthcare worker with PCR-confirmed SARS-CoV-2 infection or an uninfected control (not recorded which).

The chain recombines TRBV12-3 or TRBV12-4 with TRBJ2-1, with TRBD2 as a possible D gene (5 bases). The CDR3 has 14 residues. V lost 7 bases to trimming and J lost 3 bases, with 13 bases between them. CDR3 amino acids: CASIVVGDYNEQFF. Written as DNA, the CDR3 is TGTGCCAGCATCGTCGTGGGAGACTACAATGAGCAGTTCTTC.

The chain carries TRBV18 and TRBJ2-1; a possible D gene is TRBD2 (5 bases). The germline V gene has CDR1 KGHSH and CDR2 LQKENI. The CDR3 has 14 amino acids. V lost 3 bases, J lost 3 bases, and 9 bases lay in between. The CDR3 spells CASSPPRDYNEQFF. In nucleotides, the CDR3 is TGTGCCAGCTCACCTCCCCGGGACTACAATGAGCAGTTCTTC.